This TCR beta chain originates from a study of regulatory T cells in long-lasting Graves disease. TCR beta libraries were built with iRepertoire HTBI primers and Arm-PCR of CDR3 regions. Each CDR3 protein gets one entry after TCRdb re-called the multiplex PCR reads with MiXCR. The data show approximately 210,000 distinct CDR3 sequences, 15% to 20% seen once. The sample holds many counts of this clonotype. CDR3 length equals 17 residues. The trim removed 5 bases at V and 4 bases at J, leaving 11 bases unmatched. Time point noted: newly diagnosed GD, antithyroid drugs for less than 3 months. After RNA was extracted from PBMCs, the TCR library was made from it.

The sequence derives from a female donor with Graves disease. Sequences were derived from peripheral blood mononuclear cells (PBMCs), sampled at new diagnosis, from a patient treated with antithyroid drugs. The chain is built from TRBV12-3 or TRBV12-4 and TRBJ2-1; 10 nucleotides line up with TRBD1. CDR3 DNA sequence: TGTGCCAGCAGTCCTTGGGCCGGGACAGGGGAGTACAATGAGCAGTTCTTC. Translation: CASSPWAGTGEYNEQFF.